These T cell receptor beta chains were read from a single sample in a study of blood T cells in healthy people across ages. TCRdb reanalysed the 5' RACE reads using MiXCR and keeps one entry per CDR3 protein. Of about 640,000 distinct CDR3 sequences listed, about 54% are singletons. Input material: blood. The receptors were gathered from a man aged 55-75 years in good health. CDR3s include the opening cysteine and the closing phenylalanine or tryptophan. The D gene is left open where the match is weak. Some rows have no size entry. The others give once, few or many, or a class for an expanded clone.

D,V,size,J,CDR3,DNA
TRBD1,TRBV5-1,.,TRBJ2-7,CASRPTGQGAYEQYF,TGCGCCAGCAGACCAACGGGACAGGGGGCATACGAGCAGTACTTC
TRBD1,TRBV10-3,.,TRBJ1-1,CAIRTGGSTEAFF,TGTGCCATCAGGACAGGGGGGAGCACTGAAGCTTTCTTT
TRBD2,TRBV3-1,.,TRBJ2-5,CASSQAGVAETQYF,TGTGCCAGCAGCCAGGCGGGGGTGGCAGAGACCCAGTACTTC
TRBD2,TRBV18,.,TRBJ2-1,CASSPPQRGVFSYNEQFF,TGTGCCAGCTCACCACCCCAGCGGGGGGTGTTTTCCTACAATGAGCAGTTCTTC
TRBD1,TRBV20-1,few,TRBJ2-1,CSARAGTGQFF,TGCAGTGCTAGAGCCGGGACAGGGCAGTTCTTC
.,TRBV27,few,TRBJ1-2,CASSLQANYGYTF,TGTGCCAGCAGTCTTCAGGCGAACTATGGCTACACCTTC
.,TRBV11-2,.,TRBJ2-4,CASSLVGGRGGKNIQYF,TGTGCCAGCAGCTTAGTGGGGGGTCGGGGTGGGAAAAACATTCAGTACTTC
.,TRBV14,.,TRBJ1-2,CASSQADRIGYTF,TGTGCCAGCAGCCAGGCTGACAGGATTGGCTACACCTTC
.,TRBV12-3/TRBV12-4,few,TRBJ1-1,CASTRPPGRGAEAFF,TGTGCCAGCACCCGGCCCCCCGGGAGAGGGGCTGAAGCTTTCTTT
.,TRBV10-3,.,TRBJ2-1,CAITGTPSNEQFF,TGTGCCATTACCGGGACACCTTCCAATGAGCAGTTCTTC
.,TRBV20-1,.,TRBJ2-5,CSLASHSGETQYF,TGCAGCCTAGCGTCACATTCGGGAGAGACCCAGTACTTC
.,TRBV6-5,.,TRBJ1-1,CASTSGGGVNTEAFF,TGTGCCAGCACCTCCGGCGGGGGGGTGAACACTGAAGCTTTCTTT
.,TRBV7-9,.,TRBJ1-1,CASSSVGGKGEAFF,TGTGCCAGCAGCTCCGTAGGGGGGAAAGGGGAAGCTTTCTTT
TRBD2,TRBV4-2,few,TRBJ2-1,CASSQEGTSGGSYNEQFF,TGTGCCAGCAGCCAAGAGGGGACTAGCGGGGGCTCCTACAATGAGCAGTTCTTC
.,TRBV20-1,few,TRBJ2-5,CSARVGGHGETQYF,TGCAGTGCTAGAGTCGGGGGGCATGGGGAGACCCAGTACTTC
.,TRBV4-2,.,TRBJ1-3,CASSQESGTSTGNTIYF,TGTGCCAGCAGCCAAGAGTCAGGAACAAGCACTGGAAACACCATATATTTT
.,TRBV20-1,few,TRBJ1-2,CSARAGSAGTF,TGCAGTGCTAGGGCCGGGTCCGCCGGCACCTTC
TRBD2,TRBV3-1,.,TRBJ2-7,CASSQTSGSYNEQYF,TGTGCCAGCAGCCAGACTAGCGGGTCCTACAATGAGCAGTACTTC
.,TRBV5-1,.,TRBJ2-5,CASSLGLASGETQYF,TGCGCCAGCAGCTTGGGACTCGCCTCTGGGGAGACCCAGTACTTC
TRBD1,TRBV6-1,.,TRBJ2-1,CASNLDRAYNEQFF,TGTGCCAGCAACCTGGACAGGGCCTACAATGAGCAGTTCTTC
TRBD2,TRBV6-6,.,TRBJ2-5,CATLRGYQETQYF,TGTGCCACCTTGCGGGGGTACCAAGAGACCCAGTACTTC
.,TRBV27,.,TRBJ1-2,CASGPSGVYGYTF,TGTGCCAGCGGACCCTCGGGGGTCTATGGCTACACCTTC
TRBD2,TRBV6-5,.,TRBJ2-3,CASSSRTSPSTDTQYF,TGTGCCAGCAGTTCGAGGACTAGCCCGAGCACAGATACGCAGTATTTT
.,TRBV2,.,TRBJ1-2,CASSSARGDYGYTF,TGTGCCAGCAGCTCGGCCAGGGGTGACTATGGCTACACCTTC
.,TRBV10-3,few,TRBJ1-2,CAVEGAGGYTF,TGTGCCGTGGAAGGGGCTGGGGGCTACACCTTC
.,TRBV4-1,.,TRBJ2-4,CASSQEGTQAKNIQYF,TGCGCCAGCAGCCAAGAGGGGACGCAGGCCAAAAACATTCAGTACTTC